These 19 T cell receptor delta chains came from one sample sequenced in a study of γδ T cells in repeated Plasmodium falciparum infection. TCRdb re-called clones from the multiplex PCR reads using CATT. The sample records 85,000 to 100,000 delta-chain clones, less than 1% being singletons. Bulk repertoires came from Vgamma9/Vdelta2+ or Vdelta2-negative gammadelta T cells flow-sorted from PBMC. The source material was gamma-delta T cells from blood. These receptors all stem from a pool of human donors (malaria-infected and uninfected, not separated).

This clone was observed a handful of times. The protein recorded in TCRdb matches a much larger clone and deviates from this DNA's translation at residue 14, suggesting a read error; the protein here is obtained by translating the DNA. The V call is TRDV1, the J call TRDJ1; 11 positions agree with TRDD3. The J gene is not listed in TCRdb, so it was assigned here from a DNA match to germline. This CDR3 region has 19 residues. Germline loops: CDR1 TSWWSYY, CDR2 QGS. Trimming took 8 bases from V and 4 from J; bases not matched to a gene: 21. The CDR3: CALTITHGYLLGDNDKLIF. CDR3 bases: TGTGCTCTTACCATTACCCATGGTTATTTACTGGGGGATAACGATAAACTCATCTTT.

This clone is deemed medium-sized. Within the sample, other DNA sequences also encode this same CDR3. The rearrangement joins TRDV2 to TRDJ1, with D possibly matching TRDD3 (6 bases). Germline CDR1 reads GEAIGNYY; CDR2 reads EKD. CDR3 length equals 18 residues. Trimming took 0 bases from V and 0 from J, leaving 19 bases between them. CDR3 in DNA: TGTGCCTGTGACACCGTGGGGGGAACTCACCTGTACACCGATAAACTCATCTTT. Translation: CACDTVGGTHLYTDKLIF.

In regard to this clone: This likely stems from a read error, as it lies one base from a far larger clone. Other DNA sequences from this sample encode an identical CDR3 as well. This CDR3 is CACDSLGDSATDKLIF. The CDR3 DNA is TGTGCCTGTGACTCACTGGGGGATTCAGCCACAGATAAACTCATCTTT. The chain has TRDV2 and TRDJ1, with 10 bases identical to TRDD3. The J gene was not available in TCRdb and was assigned here by matching the DNA to germline segments. The CDR3 extends over 16 amino acids. Trimming removed 3 bases from V and 5 bases from J; junction bases left unmatched: 11. In germline, CDR1 is GEAIGNYY, CDR2 EKD.

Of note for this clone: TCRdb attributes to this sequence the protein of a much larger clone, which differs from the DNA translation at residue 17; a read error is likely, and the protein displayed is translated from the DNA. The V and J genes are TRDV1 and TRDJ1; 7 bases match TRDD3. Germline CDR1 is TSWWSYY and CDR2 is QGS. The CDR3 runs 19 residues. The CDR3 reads CALGEIATAIWGNTDKPIF. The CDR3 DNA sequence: TGTGCTCTTGGGGAAATAGCAACCGCGATTTGGGGGAACACCGATAAACCCATCTTT.

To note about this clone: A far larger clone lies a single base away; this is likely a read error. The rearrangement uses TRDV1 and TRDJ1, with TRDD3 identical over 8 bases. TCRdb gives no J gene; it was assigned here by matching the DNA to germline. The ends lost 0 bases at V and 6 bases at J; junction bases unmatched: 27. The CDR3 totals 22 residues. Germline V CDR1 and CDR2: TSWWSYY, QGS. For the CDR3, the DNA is TGTGCTCTTGGGGAACTCTCCAACTCTCAACCTCACTGGGGGGCCCTAAACAATAAACTCATCTTT. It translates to CALGELSNSQPHWGALNNKLIF.

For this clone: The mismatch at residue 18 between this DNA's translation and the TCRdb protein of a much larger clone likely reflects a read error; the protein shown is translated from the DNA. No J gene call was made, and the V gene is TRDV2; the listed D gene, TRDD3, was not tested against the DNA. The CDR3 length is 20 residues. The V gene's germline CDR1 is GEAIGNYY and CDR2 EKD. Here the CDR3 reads CACDRNTGGYAERNCGKFIF. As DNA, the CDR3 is TGTGCCTGTGACCGTAATACTGGGGGATACGCTGAGAGGAATTGCGGTAAATTCATCTTT.

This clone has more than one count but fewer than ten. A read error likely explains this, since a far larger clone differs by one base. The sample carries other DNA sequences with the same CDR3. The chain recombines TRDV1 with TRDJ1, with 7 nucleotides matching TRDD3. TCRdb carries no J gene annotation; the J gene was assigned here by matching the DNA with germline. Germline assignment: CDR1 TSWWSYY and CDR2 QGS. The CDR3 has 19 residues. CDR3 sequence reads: CALGEPSGGSPPHTDKLIF. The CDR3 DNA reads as TGTGCCCTTGGGGAACCCTCCGGGGGATCCCCTCCACACACCGATAAACTCATCTTT.

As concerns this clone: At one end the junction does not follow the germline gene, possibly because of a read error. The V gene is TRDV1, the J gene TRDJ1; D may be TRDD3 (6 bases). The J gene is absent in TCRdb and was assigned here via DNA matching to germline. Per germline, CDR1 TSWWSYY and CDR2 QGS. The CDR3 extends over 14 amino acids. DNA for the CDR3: TGCTCTGGGGCCCCTTCGTACACGATAATAAAACTCATCTTT. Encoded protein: CSGAPSYTIIKLIF.

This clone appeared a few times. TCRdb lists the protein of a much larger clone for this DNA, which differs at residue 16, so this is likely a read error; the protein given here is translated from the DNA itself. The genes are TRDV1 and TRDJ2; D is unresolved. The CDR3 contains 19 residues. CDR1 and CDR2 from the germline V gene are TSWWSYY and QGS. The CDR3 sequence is CALGGRREHTGCCEAKLFF. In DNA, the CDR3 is TGTGCTCTTGGGGGAAGGAGGGAGCATACCGGCTGTTGCGAAGCAAAACTCTTCTTT.

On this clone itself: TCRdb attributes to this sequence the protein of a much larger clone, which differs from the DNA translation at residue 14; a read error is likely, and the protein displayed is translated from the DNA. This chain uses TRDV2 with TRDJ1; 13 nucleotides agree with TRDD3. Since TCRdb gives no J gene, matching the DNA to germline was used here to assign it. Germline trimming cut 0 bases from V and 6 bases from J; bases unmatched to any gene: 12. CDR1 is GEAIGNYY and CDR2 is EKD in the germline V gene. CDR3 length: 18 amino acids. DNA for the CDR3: TGTGCCTGTGACACCGTACTGGGGGATACGCGCAAGACCAATAAACTCATCTTT. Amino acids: CACDTVLGDTRKTNKLIF.

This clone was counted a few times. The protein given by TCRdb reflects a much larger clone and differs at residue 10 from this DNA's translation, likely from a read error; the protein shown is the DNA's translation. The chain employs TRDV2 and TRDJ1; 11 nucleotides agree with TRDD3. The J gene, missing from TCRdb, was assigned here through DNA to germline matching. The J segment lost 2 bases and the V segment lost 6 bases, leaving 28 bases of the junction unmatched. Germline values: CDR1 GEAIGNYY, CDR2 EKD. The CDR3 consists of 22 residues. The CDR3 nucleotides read TGTGCCTGTTGGCATCCTACGTCTTCTGGGTCTACTGGGGGATATTTTACCGATAAACTCATCTTT. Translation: CACWHPTSSGSTGGYFTDKLIF.

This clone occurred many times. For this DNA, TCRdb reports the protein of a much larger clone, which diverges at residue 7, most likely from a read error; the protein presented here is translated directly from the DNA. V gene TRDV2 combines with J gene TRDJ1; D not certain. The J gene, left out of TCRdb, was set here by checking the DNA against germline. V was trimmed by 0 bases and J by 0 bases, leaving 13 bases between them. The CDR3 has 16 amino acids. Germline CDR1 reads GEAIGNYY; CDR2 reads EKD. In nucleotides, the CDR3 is TGTGCCTGTGACACCGTGAAGGTCCAGTACACCGATAAACTCATCTTT. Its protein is CACDTVKVQYTDKLIF.

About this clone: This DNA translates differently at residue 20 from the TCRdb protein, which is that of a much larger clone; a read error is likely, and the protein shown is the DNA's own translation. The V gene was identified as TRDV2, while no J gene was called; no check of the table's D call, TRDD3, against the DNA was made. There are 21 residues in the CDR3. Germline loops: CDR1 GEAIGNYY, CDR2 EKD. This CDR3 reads CACDTVSYAEGRPSYTDKLTF. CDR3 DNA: TGTGCCTGTGACACAGTTTCCTACGCTGAAGGGCGGCCCTCATACACCGATAAACTCACCTTT.

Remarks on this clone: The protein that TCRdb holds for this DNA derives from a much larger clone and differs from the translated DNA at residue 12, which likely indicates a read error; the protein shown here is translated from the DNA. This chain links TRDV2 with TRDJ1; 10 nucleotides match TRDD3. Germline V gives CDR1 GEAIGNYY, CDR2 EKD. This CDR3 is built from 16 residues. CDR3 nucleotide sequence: TGTGCCTGTGACCCTCTGGGGGATAAGTACACCGGTAAACTCATCTTT. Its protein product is CACDPLGDKYTGKLIF.

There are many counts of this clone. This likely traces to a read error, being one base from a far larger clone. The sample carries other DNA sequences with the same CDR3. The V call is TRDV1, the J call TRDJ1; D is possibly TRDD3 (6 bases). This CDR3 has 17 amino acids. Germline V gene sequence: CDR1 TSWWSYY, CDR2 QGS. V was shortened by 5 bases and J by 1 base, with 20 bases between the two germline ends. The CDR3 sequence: CALGSIRGWGVTDKLIF. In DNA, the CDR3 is TGTGCTCTTGGGTCAATTCGAGGATGGGGGGTCACCGATAAACTCATCTTT.

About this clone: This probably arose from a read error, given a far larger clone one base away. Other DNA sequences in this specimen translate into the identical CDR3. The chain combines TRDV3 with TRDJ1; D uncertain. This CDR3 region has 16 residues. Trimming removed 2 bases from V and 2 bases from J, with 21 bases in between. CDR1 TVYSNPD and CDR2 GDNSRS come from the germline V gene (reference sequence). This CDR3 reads CAFRLAGWQLTDKLIF. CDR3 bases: TGTGCCTTTCGACTAGCAGGCTGGCAACTTACCGATAAACTCATCTTT.

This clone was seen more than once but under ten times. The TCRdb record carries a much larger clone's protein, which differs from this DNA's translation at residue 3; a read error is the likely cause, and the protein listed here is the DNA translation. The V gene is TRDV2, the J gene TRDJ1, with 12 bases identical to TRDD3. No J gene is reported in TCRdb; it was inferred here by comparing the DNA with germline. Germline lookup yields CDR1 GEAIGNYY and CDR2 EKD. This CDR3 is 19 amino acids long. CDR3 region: CARDPLGDTPSSYTDKLIF. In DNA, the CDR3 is TGTGCCCGTGACCCTCTGGGGGATACGCCCTCATCGTACACCGATAAACTCATCTTT.

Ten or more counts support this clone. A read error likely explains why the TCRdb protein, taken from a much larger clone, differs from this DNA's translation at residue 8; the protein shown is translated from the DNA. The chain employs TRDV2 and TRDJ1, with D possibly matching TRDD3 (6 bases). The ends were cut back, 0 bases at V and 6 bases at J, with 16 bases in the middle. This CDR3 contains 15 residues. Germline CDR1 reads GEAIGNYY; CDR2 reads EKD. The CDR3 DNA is TGTGCCTGTGACACCGTGGGGGGTAGGGAGAATAAACTCATCTTT. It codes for CACDTVGGRENKLIF.

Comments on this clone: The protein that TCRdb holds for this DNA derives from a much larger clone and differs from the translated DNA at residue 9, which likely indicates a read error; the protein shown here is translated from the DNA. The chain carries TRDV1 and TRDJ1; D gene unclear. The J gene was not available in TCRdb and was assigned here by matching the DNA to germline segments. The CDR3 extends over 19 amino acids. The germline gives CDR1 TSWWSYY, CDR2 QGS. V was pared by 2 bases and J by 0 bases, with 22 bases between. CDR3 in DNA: TGTGCTCTTGGGGAAAGCCCCCCACACCGTCCACCGTACACCGATAAACTCATCTTT. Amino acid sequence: CALGESPPHRPPYTDKLIF.